Detailed here is one T cell receptor (beta chain). Its antigen is not known. This entry is derived from a study of response to subunit inactivated influenza vaccine. Study-wide points: There was a suggestion from the authors that each seasonal influenza vaccination recruits few new T cells.

TCRdb re-derived calls from the RT-PCR reads in MiXCR, one entry per CDR3 protein. The sample lists around 570,000 distinct CDR3 sequences; roughly 8.2% were seen once. Losses at the gene ends were 5 bases for V and 1 base for J; bases not matched to a gene: 9. The CDR3 has 16 amino acids. Germline CDR1 and CDR2: SGHTA and FQGNSA. The source material was PBMCs from blood, sampled around 2 years after vaccination. This TCR came from a man between 50 and 75 years old who received an inactivated influenza vaccine. The V and J genes are TRBV7-2 and TRBJ2-5; 8 bases are shared with TRBD1. The CDR3 loop reads CASSGQGLVPQETQYF. DNA for the CDR3: TGTGCCAGCAGCGGACAGGGCCTTGTCCCCCAAGAGACCCAGTACTTC.